Sequencing of this TCR beta chain was carried out in a study of shared clonotypes between healthy human individuals. Looking at the study overall: Researchers drew samples from two women and three men aged 18 to 49.

Study results and caveats: Non-shared clonotypes had lower generation probabilities than clonotypes shared by all four sorted-subset donors.

Concerning this clone: The antigen is undetermined.

Every subset's genomic DNA went evenly onto several immunoSEQ plates. Assay used: immunoSEQ multiplex PCR; TCRdb lists only in-frame clones, some missing. The sample lists 2 million to 2.5 million clones, approximately 95% occurring once. Trimming removed 6 bases from V and 4 bases from J, with 25 bases in between. CDR1 and CDR2 (germline): GTSNPN, SVGIG (reference sequence). This CDR3 is 16 amino acids long. Each of the donors was a healthy adult who was HIV-negative and had not had a recent acute infection or vaccination. The clonotype was recovered from a man between 18 and 35 years old in good health. Source material: naive CD4+ T cells sorted from blood. Subset meaning: CD45RA+ positively selected. V usage is TRBV30 and J usage is TRBJ2-7; D is possibly TRBD2 (6 bases). This chain's CDR3 is CACNIPGLSSAYEQYF. The DNA of the CDR3 is TGTGCCTGCAATATACCGGGACTGAGCTCCGCATACGAGCAGTACTTC.